Listed below are T cell receptor beta chains from one sample, sequenced in a study of cytomegalovirus exposure and HLA in healthy donors. Profiling relied on immunoSEQ multiplex PCR, and the TCRdb table lists in-frame clones only, not all of them. The data show approximately 150,000 clones, with 87% seen just once and under 0.95% held by the top ten. Input material: PBMCs. These receptor sequences come from a woman in her twenties or thirties in good health and CMV-seronegative. CDR3s include the opening cysteine and the closing phenylalanine or tryptophan. The D gene is left open where the match is weak. Rows give clone size only sometimes, using once, few, many, or a class for an expanded clone.

d_call	v_call	clone_size	j_call	cdr3_nt	cdr3_aa
-	TRBV9	-	TRBJ2-2	TGTGCCAGCAGCGTAGAACTTACAGGGACGAACACCGGGGAGCTGTTTTTT	CASSVELTGTNTGELFF
-	TRBV6-5	once	TRBJ2-5	TGTGCCAGCAGTGAACGGGGACTGCCAGAGACCCAGTACTTC	CASSERGLPETQYF
TRBD1	TRBV5-5	-	TRBJ1-2	TGTGCCAGCAGCCTGTGGACAGGGGACCCCTATGGCTACACCTTC	CASSLWTGDPYGYTF
-	TRBV7-6	-	TRBJ2-5	TGTGCCAGCAGCTTTCCCCCCGTAATGACCCAGTACTTC	CASSFPPVMTQYF
TRBD2	TRBV5-4	-	TRBJ2-2	TGTGCCAGCAGCTTGTTGTTAACTAGCGGGTCCACCGGGGAGCTGTTTTTT	CASSLLLTSGSTGELFF
TRBD1	TRBV19	-	TRBJ1-1	TGTGCCAGTAGGGGGACAGCTGAAGCTTTCTTT	CASRGTAEAFF
-	TRBV27	-	TRBJ1-5	TGTGCCAGCAGTTTGGGAGGGAACAATCAGCCCCAGCATTTT	CASSLGGNNQPQHF
-	TRBV2	few	TRBJ1-2	TGTGCCAGCGCAGGGGACTATGGCTACACCTTC	CASAGDYGYTF
-	TRBV27	once	TRBJ2-5	TGTGCCAGCAGTTCGGGAGAGACCCAGTACTTC	CASSSGETQYF
-	TRBV6-1	-	TRBJ1-3	TGTGCCAGCAGTGAACGAAGGCAGACGGCGGACACCATATATTTT	CASSERRQTADTIYF
TRBD2	TRBV2	-	TRBJ2-3	TGTGCCAGCAAGGAGCGGGGGTTCACAGATACGCAGTATTTT	CASKERGFTDTQYF
-	TRBV5-3	-	TRBJ1-1	TGTGCCAGAAGCCCCCCCCCGTTTCCCGGGGTTGAAGCTTTCTTT	CARSPPPFPGVEAFF
TRBD2	TRBV4-1	-	TRBJ2-5	TGCGCCAGCAGCCAAGTACTAGCGGGACAAGAGACCCAGTACTTC	CASSQVLAGQETQYF
-	TRBV28	-	TRBJ1-1	TGTGCCAGCAGTTTGCCACAGAGGAACACTGAAGCTTTCTTT	CASSLPQRNTEAFF
-	TRBV15	once	TRBJ1-5	TGTGCCACCAGCTCCGTTCGGGGGGCTCTTCAGCCCCAGCATTTT	CATSSVRGALQPQHF
TRBD1	TRBV27	-	TRBJ2-7	TGTGCCAGCAGTTTACTCCCTGGACAGGGACTGTCCGAGCAGTACTTC	CASSLLPGQGLSEQYF
-	TRBV9	-	TRBJ2-7	TGTGCCAGCAGCGAGGACTCTTCCTACGAGCAGTACTTC	CASSEDSSYEQYF
TRBD1	TRBV2	-	TRBJ2-3	TGTGCCAGCAGCGAACAGGGGGCGCCGCAAGATACGCAGTATTTT	CASSEQGAPQDTQYF
-	TRBV28	once	TRBJ2-7	TGTGCCAGCAGTTTCTCTTCTGGAGGGCTAGGCTCCGAGCAGTACTTC	CASSFSSGGLGSEQYF
TRBD2	TRBV6-6	once	TRBJ2-2	TGTGCCAGCAGTCGGACTAGAGCCACCGGGGAGCTGTTTTTT	CASSRTRATGELFF
-	TRBV4-1	-	TRBJ2-5	TGCGCCAGCAGCCAAACAGGGTTTGTAGAGACCCAGTACTTC	CASSQTGFVETQYF
-	TRBV5-1	-	TRBJ1-5	TGCGCCAGCAGCTTGAATGGGCTCCTTCCCAATCAGCCCCAGCATTTT	CASSLNGLLPNQPQHF